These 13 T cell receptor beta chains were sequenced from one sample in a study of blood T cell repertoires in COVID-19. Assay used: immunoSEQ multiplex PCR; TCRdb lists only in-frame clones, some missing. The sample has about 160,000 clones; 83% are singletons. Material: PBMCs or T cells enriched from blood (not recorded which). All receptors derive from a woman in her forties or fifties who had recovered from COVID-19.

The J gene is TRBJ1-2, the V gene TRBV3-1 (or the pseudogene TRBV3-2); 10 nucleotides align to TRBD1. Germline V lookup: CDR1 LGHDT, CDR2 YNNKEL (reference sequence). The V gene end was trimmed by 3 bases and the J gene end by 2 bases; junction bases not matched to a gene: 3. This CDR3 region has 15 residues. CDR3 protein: CASSHRQGANYGYTF. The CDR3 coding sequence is TGTGCCAGCAGCCACCGACAGGGGGCGAACTATGGCTACACCTTC.

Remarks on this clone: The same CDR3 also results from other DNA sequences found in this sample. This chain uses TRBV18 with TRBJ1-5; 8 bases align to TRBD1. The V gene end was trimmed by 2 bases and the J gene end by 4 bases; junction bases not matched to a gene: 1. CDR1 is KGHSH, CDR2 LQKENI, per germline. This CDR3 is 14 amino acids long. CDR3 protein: CASSPGTGNQPQHF. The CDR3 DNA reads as TGTGCCAGCTCACCAGGGACAGGTAATCAGCCCCAGCATTTT.

The DNA for the CDR3 is TGTGCCAGCCGGAGATTTGGAGAGACCCAGTACTTC. Translated: CASRRFGETQYF. This rearrangement joins TRBV28 to TRBJ2-5, with D uncertain. Looked up from germline, CDR1 is MDHEN and CDR2 is SYDVKM. The CDR3 loop spans 12 amino acids. Trimming stripped 8 bases from V and 4 bases from J, with 11 bases between.

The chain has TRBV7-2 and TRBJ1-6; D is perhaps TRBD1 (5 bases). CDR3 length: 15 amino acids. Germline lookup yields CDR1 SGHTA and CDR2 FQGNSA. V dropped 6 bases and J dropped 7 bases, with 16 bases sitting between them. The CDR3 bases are TGTGCCAGCAGGGAGCAGGGTATGGGGAATTCACCCCTCCACTTT. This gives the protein CASREQGMGNSPLHF.

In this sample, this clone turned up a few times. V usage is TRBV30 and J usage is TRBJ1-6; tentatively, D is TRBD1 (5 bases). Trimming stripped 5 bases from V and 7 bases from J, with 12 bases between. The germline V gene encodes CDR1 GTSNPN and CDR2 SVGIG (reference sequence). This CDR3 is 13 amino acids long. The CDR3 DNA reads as TGTGCCTGGGTCGGAAAGGGGAATTCACCCCTCCACTTT. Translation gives CAWVGKGNSPLHF.

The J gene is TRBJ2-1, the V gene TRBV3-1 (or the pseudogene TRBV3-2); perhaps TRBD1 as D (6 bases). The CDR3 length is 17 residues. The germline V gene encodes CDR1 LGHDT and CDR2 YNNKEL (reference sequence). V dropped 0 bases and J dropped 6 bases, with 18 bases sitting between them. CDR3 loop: CASSQEGAASTGNEQFF. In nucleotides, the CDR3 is TGTGCCAGCAGCCAAGAGGGGGCGGCTAGCACGGGCAATGAGCAGTTCTTC.

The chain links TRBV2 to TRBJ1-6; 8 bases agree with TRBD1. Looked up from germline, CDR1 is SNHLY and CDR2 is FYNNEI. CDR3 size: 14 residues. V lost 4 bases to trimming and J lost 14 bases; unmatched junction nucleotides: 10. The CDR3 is CASSVQDRVSALHF. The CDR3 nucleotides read TGTGCCAGCAGTGTCCAGGACAGGGTGTCGGCCCTCCACTTT.

The CDR3 protein is CASTPLSGGPQGSYNEQFF. The CDR3 DNA reads as TGTGCCAGCACCCCCCTTAGCGGGGGGCCCCAGGGCTCCTACAATGAGCAGTTCTTC. The V and J genes are TRBV27 and TRBJ2-1, with 10 bases fitting TRBD2. The J segment lost 0 bases and the V segment lost 7 bases, leaving 15 bases of the junction unmatched. This CDR3 contains 19 residues. Germline CDR1 MNHEY, CDR2 SMNVEV (reference sequence).

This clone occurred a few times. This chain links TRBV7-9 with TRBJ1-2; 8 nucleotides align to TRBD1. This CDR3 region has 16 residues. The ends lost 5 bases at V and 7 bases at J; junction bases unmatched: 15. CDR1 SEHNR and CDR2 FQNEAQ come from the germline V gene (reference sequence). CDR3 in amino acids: CASSQRRGRGLGGYTF. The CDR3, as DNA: TGTGCCAGCAGCCAAAGGAGGGGCAGGGGGCTTGGTGGCTACACCTTC.

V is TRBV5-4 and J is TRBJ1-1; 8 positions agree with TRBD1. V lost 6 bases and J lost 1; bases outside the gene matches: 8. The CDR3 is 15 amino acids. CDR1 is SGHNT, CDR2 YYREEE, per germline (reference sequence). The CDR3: CASTSRGQGNTEAFF. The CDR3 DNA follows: TGTGCCAGCACCTCCCGTGGACAGGGGAACACTGAAGCTTTCTTT.

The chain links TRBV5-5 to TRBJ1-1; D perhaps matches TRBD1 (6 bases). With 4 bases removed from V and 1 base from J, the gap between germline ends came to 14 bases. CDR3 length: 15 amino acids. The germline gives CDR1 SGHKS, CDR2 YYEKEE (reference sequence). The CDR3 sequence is CASSAGQSTNTEAFF. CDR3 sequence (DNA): TGTGCCAGCAGCGCCGGACAGAGCACGAACACTGAAGCTTTCTTT.

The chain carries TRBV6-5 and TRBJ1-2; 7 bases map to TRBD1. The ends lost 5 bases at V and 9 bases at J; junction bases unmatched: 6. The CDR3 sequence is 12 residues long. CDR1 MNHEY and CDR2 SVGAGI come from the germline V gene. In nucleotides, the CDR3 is TGTGCCAGCAGTACTCGGACAGGAAGCTACACCTTC. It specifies CASSTRTGSYTF.

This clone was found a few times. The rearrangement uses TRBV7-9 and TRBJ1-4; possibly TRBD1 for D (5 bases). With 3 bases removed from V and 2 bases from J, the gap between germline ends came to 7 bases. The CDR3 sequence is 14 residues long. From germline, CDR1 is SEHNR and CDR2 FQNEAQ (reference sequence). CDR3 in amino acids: CASSLGGTNEKLFF. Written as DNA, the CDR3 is TGTGCCAGCAGCTTGGGGGGTACTAATGAAAAACTGTTTTTT.